Reported below is one T cell receptor (beta chain). Antigen specificity is unknown. The source of the sample is a study of monozygotic twins with inflammatory bowel disease. No DNA is given; TCRdb re-called the 5' RACE reads and lists each CDR3 protein once. This repertoire includes about 210,000 distinct CDR3 sequences. Study results and caveats: People with IBD had fewer clonotypes in common with others than healthy twins did, especially with disease activity. Limited power may explain why concordant and discordant twins showed no difference in repertoire similarity.

CDR1 and CDR2 from the germline V gene are SGHRS and YFSETQ. This CDR3 has 14 residues. The chain links TRBV5-1 to TRBJ2-1. The receptor was isolated from a human donor with ulcerative colitis or Crohn's disease, or a healthy co-twin of an affected twin (not recorded which). The specimen sequenced was blood. The CDR3 sequence is CASSPGDYYNEQFF.